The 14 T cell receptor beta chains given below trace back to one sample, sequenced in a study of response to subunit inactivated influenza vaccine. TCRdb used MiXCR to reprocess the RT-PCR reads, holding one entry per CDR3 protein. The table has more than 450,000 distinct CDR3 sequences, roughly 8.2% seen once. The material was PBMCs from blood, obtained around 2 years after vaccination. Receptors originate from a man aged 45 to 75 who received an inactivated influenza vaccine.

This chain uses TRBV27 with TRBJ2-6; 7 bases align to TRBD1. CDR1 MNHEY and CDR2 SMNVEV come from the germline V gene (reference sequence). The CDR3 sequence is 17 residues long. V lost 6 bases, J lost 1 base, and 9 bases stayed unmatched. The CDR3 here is CASSLGQLLSGANVLTF. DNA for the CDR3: TGTGCCAGCAGCCTGGGACAGTTACTTTCTGGGGCCAACGTCCTGACTTTC.

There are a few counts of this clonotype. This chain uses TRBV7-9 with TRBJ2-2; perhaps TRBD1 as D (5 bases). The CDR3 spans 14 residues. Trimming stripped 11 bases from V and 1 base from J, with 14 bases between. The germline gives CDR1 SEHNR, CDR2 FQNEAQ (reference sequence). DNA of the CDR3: TGTGCCGTACTCAGGGCCCAGAACACCGGGGAGCTGTTTTTT. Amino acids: CAVLRAQNTGELFF. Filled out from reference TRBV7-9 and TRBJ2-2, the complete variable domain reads DTGVSQNPRHKITKRGQNVTFRCDPISEHNRLYWYRQTLGQGPEFLTYFQNEAQLEKSRLLSDRFSAERPKGSFSTLEIQRTEQGDSAMYLCAVLRAQNTGELFFGEGSRLTVL.

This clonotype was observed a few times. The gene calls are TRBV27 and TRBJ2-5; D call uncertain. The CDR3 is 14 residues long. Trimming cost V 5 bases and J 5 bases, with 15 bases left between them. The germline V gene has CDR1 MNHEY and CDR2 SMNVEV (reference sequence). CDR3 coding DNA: TGTGCCAGCAGTCCTATGGGGTCCCGGGAGACCCAGTACTTC. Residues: CASSPMGSRETQYF.

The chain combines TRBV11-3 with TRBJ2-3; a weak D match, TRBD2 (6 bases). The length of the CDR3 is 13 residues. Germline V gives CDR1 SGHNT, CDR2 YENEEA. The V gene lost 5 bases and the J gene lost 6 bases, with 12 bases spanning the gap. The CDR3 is CASSVGGLDTQYF. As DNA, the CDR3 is TGTGCCAGCAGCGTCGGAGGGCTGGATACGCAGTATTTT. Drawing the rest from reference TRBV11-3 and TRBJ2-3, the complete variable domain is EAGVVQSPRYKIIEKKQPVAFWCNPISGHNTLYWYLQNLGQGPELLIRYENEEAVDDSQLPKDRFSAERLKGVDSTLKIQPAELGDSAVYLCASSVGGLDTQYFGPGTRLTVL.

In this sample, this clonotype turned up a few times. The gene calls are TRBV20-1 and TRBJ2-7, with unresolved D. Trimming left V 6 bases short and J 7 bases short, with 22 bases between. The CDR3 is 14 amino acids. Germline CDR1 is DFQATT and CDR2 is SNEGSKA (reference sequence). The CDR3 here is CSATLLRQGWEQYF. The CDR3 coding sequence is TGCAGTGCAACCCTCTTAAGGCAAGGGTGGGAGCAGTACTTC.

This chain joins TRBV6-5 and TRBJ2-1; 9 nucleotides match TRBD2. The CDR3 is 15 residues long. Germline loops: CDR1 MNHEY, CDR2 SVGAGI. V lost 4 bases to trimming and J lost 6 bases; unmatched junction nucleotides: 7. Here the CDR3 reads CASSSPGLAANEQFF. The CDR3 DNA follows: TGTGCCAGCAGTTCCCCGGGACTAGCCGCCAATGAGCAGTTCTTC.

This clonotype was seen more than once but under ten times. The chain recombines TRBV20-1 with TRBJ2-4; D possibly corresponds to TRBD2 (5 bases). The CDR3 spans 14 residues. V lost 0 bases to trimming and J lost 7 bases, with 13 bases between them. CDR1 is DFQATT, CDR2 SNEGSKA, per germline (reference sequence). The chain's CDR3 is CSARESGIGNIQYF. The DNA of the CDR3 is TGCAGTGCTAGAGAATCGGGGATCGGGAACATTCAGTACTTC.

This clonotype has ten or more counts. CDR3 DNA sequence: TGCAGTGCCGTAATAGGGGAGGGCACTGAAGCTTTCTTT. Translated: CSAVIGEGTEAFF. V gene TRBV20-1 combines with J gene TRBJ1-1, with TRBD1 as a possible D gene (5 bases). Germline V CDR1 and CDR2: DFQATT, SNEGSKA (reference sequence). This CDR3 has 13 amino acids. V lost 6 bases, J lost 4 bases, and 15 bases lay in between.

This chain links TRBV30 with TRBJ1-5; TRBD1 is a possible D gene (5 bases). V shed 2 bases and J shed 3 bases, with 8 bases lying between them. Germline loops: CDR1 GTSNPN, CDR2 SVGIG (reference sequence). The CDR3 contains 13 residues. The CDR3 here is CAWSQGYNQPQHF. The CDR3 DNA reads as TGTGCCTGGAGTCAGGGCTACAATCAGCCCCAGCATTTT.

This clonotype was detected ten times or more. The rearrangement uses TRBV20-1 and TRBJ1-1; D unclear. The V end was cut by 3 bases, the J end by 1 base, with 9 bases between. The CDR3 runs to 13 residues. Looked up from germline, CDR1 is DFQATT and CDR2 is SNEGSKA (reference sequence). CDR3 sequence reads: CSASGQTNTEAFF. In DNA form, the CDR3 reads TGCAGTGCTAGTGGGCAGACGAACACTGAAGCTTTCTTT.

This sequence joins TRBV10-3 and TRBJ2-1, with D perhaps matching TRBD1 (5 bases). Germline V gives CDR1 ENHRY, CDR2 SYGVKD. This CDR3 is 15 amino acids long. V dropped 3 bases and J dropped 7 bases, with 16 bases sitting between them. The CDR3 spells CAISDLQGGRNEQFF. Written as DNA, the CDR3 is TGTGCCATCAGTGATTTGCAGGGTGGCCGAAATGAGCAGTTCTTC.

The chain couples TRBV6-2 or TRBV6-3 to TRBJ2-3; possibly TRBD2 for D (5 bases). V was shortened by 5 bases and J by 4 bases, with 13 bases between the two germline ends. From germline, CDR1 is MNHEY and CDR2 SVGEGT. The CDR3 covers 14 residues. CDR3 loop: CASSDYPLADTQYF. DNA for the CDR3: TGTGCCAGCAGTGACTACCCGTTGGCAGATACGCAGTATTTT.

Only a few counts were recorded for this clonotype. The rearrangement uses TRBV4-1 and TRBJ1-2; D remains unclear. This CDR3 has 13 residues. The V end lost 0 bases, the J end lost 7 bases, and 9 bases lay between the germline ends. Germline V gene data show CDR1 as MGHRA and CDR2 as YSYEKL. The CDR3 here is CASSQDLRVGYTF. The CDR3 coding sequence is TGCGCCAGCAGCCAAGATCTAAGGGTTGGCTACACCTTC.

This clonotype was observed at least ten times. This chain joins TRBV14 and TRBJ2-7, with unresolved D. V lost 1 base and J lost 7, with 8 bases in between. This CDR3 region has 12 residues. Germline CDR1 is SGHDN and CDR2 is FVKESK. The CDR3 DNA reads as TGTGCCAGCAGCCAAGTAGGGTTGGAGCAGTACTTC. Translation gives CASSQVGLEQYF. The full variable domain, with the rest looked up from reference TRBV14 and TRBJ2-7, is EAGVTQFPSHSVIEKGQTVTLRCDPISGHDNLYWYRRVMGKEIKFLLHFVKESKQDESGMPNNRFLAERTGGTYSTLKVQPAELEDSGVYFCASSQVGLEQYFGPGTRLTVT.